The present T cell receptor (beta chain) was sequenced within a study of blood T cell repertoires in COVID-19. Germline values: CDR1 SGHNT, CDR2 YYREEE (reference sequence). The CDR3 length is 15 residues. The V segment lost 6 bases and the J segment 1 base; nucleotides outside the gene matches: 3. This table comes from immunoSEQ multiplex PCR, and its TCRdb copy is limited to in-frame clones, with some not included. The sample holds approximately 200,000 clones, around 82% seen once. Sequencing was carried out using peripheral blood. The TCR was taken from a woman aged 25 to 39 who had recovered from COVID-19. The chain uses TRBV5-4 and TRBJ2-4; 11 bases fit TRBD2. The CDR3 region has the DNA TGTGCCAGCACTTCTAGCGGGGGGGCCAAAAACATTCAGTACTTC. Its translation: CASTSSGGAKNIQYF.